These 28 T cell receptor beta chains share one sample of origin, sequenced in a study of T-cell reconstitution after alpha-beta-depleted transplantation in children. Unique molecular identifiers tagged the TCRbeta library. From the PCR reads, TCRdb called clonotypes with MiXCR, one entry per CDR3 protein. Of approximately 980,000 distinct CDR3 sequences in the sample, about 30% were seen once. The sample was PBMCs, mostly from graft donor cells, taken 360 days after TCRalphabeta/CD19-depleted stem cell transplant. Receptor source: a boy younger than two who had a stem cell transplant for SCID, so the T cells may come from the graft donor.

Only a few counts were recorded for this clonotype. The V and J genes are TRBV3-1 and TRBJ1-5, with D perhaps matching TRBD1 (5 bases). The CDR3 runs to 13 residues. Germline V gives CDR1 LGHDT, CDR2 YNNKEL (reference sequence). With 1 base removed from V and 6 bases from J, the gap between germline ends came to 7 bases. The CDR3 nucleotides read TGTGCCAGCAGCCAAGGGGGGGGTCAGCCCCAGCATTTT. Protein product: CASSQGGGQPQHF. The full variable domain, with the rest looked up from reference TRBV3-1 and TRBJ1-5, is DTAVSQTPKYLVTQMGNDKSIKCEQNLGHDTMYWYKQDSKKFLKIMFSYNNKELIINETVPNRFSPKSPDKAHLNLHINSLELGDSAVYFCASSQGGGQPQHFGDGTRLSIL.

The chain joins TRBV6-1 to TRBJ1-1; D may be TRBD1 (5 bases). The CDR3 runs to 13 residues. V dropped 4 bases and J dropped 5 bases, with 11 bases sitting between them. From germline, CDR1 is MNHNS and CDR2 SASEGT. This CDR3 reads CASSASGRTEAFF. For the CDR3, the DNA is TGTGCCAGCAGTGCTTCGGGGCGTACTGAAGCTTTCTTT.

This clonotype was counted at least ten times. The chain has TRBV6-5 and TRBJ2-7; TRBD1 agrees at 9 bases. V shed 8 bases, J shed 4 bases, and the junction held 6 bases outside the gene matches. The CDR3 contains 13 residues. CDR1 is MNHEY, CDR2 SVGAGI, per germline. The CDR3 spells CASVGQGTYEQYF. In DNA form, the CDR3 reads TGTGCCAGCGTCGGACAGGGGACTTACGAGCAGTACTTC.

The chain couples TRBV27 to TRBJ1-4; D is ambiguous. This CDR3 region has 10 residues. The germline gives CDR1 MNHEY, CDR2 SMNVEV (reference sequence). V shed 10 bases and J shed 5 bases, with 5 bases lying between them. The CDR3 DNA is TGTGCCACCGAAAATGAAAAACTGTTTTTT. Amino acids: CATENEKLFF.

This rearrangement joins TRBV3-1 to TRBJ2-6, with unresolved D. The CDR3 totals 15 residues. Trimming took 3 bases from V and 0 from J, leaving 6 bases between them. Per the germline V gene, CDR1 is LGHDT and CDR2 is YNNKEL (reference sequence). CDR3 in amino acids: CASSHPGSGANVLTF. The CDR3, as DNA: TGTGCCAGCAGCCATCCAGGCTCTGGGGCCAACGTCCTGACTTTC.

This clonotype has more than one count but fewer than ten. V gene TRBV21-1 combines with J gene TRBJ1-5. TRBV21-1 is marked as a pseudogene. The CDR3 covers 19 residues. The CDR3, as DNA: TGTGCCAGCAGCAAAGGAAGGGGAAGGCGATACTATAGCAATCAGCCCCAGCATTTT. This sequence encodes CASSKGRGRRYYSNQPQHF.

This chain joins TRBV2 and TRBJ1-3; D is unclear. Per germline, CDR1 SNHLY and CDR2 FYNNEI. The CDR3 covers 15 residues. Between the trimmed V and J ends, which lost 6 bases and 2 bases, there was a span of 14 bases. In DNA, the CDR3 is TGTGCCAGCAGCCTACACACGGAAACTGGAAACACCATATATTTT. Its translation is CASSLHTETGNTIYF. The variable domain in full, with the rest retrieved from reference TRBV2 and TRBJ1-3, is EPEVTQTPSHQVTQMGQEVILRCVPISNHLYFYWYRQILGQKVEFLVSFYNNEISEKSEIFDDQFSVERPDGSNFTLKIRSTKLEDSAMYFCASSLHTETGNTIYFGEGSWLTVV.

The chain recombines TRBV12-3 or TRBV12-4 with TRBJ1-1, with 9 bases lining up with TRBD1. The V and J ends lost 1 base and 4 bases, in that order; junction bases with no gene match: 4. This CDR3 is built from 15 residues. This CDR3 is CASSLGTGASTEAFF. CDR3 nucleotides: TGTGCCAGCAGTTTAGGGACAGGGGCAAGCACTGAAGCTTTCTTT.

This clonotype was detected only a few times. This chain links TRBV6-5 with TRBJ2-5, with D maybe TRBD2 (6 bases). Trimming cost V 2 bases and J 5 bases, with 15 bases left between them. Germline V gene sequence: CDR1 MNHEY, CDR2 SVGAGI. The CDR3 is made up of 15 amino acids. CDR3 in amino acids: CASSYTGLPGETQYF. The CDR3 DNA reads TGTGCCAGCAGTTACACGGGACTCCCCGGGGAGACCCAGTACTTC.

A note on this clonotype: The junction shows a germline mismatch at one end, possibly a read error. This chain connects TRBV2 to TRBJ2-5; 7 nucleotides agree with TRBD2. Looked up from germline, CDR1 is SNHLY and CDR2 is FYNNEI. The CDR3 loop spans 14 amino acids. CDR3 residues: CASSEGAGRETQHF. Here the CDR3 DNA reads TGTGCCAGCAGCGAAGGCGCAGGGCGGGAGACCCAGCACTTC.

The chain uses TRBV12-3 or TRBV12-4 and TRBJ2-5; perhaps TRBD1 as D (6 bases). The CDR3 covers 16 residues. Trimming stripped 3 bases from V and 1 base from J, with 15 bases between. The CDR3 loop reads CASSFAGERSQETQYF. The DNA for the CDR3 is TGTGCCAGCAGTTTTGCAGGGGAGAGAAGCCAAGAGACCCAGTACTTC.

V usage is TRBV29-1 and J usage is TRBJ1-1; D perhaps matches TRBD1 (6 bases). The CDR3 runs to 14 residues. Germline CDR1 and CDR2: SQVTM and ANQGSEA. V was pared by 5 bases and J by 1 base, with 14 bases between. CDR3: CSVHHWGQNTEAFF. The CDR3 DNA reads as TGCAGCGTTCATCACTGGGGGCAGAACACTGAAGCTTTCTTT.

The V gene is TRBV4-3, the J gene TRBJ1-6; D might be TRBD1 (5 bases). Per the germline V gene, CDR1 is LGHNA and CDR2 is YSLEER. This CDR3 is built from 15 residues. The V end was cut by 1 base, the J end by 8 bases, with 12 bases between. CDR3 in DNA: TGCGCCAGCAGCCAAGCGGAGACAGCCGATTCACCCCTCCACTTT. Translated: CASSQAETADSPLHF.

This clonotype turned up a few times. This sequence joins TRBV24-1 and TRBJ2-1; a weak D match, TRBD1 (5 bases). V lost 0 bases and J lost 8, with 13 bases in between. The CDR3 is 15 amino acids. CDR1 is KGHDR, CDR2 SFDVKD, per germline. The CDR3: CATSDLQGGRHEQFF. DNA for the CDR3: TGTGCCACCAGTGATTTGCAGGGTGGGCGTCATGAGCAGTTCTTC.

This clonotype was seen more than once but under ten times. V usage is TRBV4-1 and J usage is TRBJ1-1; D remains ambiguous. This CDR3 comprises 14 residues. Trimming removed 4 bases at V and 0 bases at J, with 9 bases between. CDR1 and CDR2 from the germline V gene are MGHRA and YSYEKL. The DNA for the CDR3 is TGCGCCAGCAGCCGAGCTCGGATGAACACTGAAGCTTTCTTT. The encoded protein is CASSRARMNTEAFF.

This clonotype was detected a few times. An end of the junction differs from the germline gene, which may be a read error. The V and J genes are TRBV6-6 and TRBJ2-2, with D possibly TRBD1 on 7 matching bases. The CDR3 has 13 residues. CDR1 is MNHNY, CDR2 SVGAGI, per germline (reference sequence). The CDR3 nucleotides are TGTGCCAGCAGTTACTCGGAGCAGGGGGGGCTGTTTTTT. This encodes CASSYSEQGGLFF.

This chain connects TRBV25-1 to TRBJ1-2; 7 bases match TRBD1. V was pared by 9 bases and J by 7 bases, with 5 bases of the junction left unmatched. The CDR3 is made up of 11 amino acids. Germline values: CDR1 MGHDK, CDR2 SYGVNS. This CDR3 reads CASTYRGGYTF. CDR3 DNA sequence: TGTGCCAGTACATACAGGGGTGGCTACACCTTC.

The V gene is TRBV20-1, the J gene TRBJ2-7; D is perhaps TRBD2 (6 bases). Trimming took 2 bases from V and 2 from J, leaving 13 bases between them. The CDR3 has 14 amino acids. Germline V gene data show CDR1 as DFQATT and CDR2 as SNEGSKA (reference sequence). The CDR3 nucleotides read TGCAGTGCTAGACGGGGGACTGGGGCCTACGAGCAGTACTTC. It codes for CSARRGTGAYEQYF.

This clonotype was found a few times. This sequence joins TRBV5-1 and TRBJ2-1, with D perhaps matching TRBD2 (6 bases). The germline CDR1 and CDR2 sequences are SGHRS and YFSETQ. The V and J ends lost 1 base and 8 bases respectively, with 16 bases between them. This CDR3 comprises 15 residues. The CDR3 sequence: CASSLTGGVFDEQFF. The CDR3 nucleotides read TGCGCCAGCAGCTTGACCGGCGGGGTGTTCGATGAGCAGTTCTTC.

V is TRBV29-1 and J is TRBJ2-5, with 8 bases lining up with TRBD2. CDR1 and CDR2 (germline): SQVTM, ANQGSEA. The CDR3 contains 16 residues. After removal of 3 bases from V and 3 bases from J, the junction contained 12 bases not matched to a gene. The CDR3, as DNA: TGCAGCGTTGAGGGACTAGTGGGCCGGCTGAAAGAGACCCAGTACTTC. This codes for CSVEGLVGRLKETQYF.

CDR3 nucleotide sequence: TGTGCCGCCGGGAGACCTTTTCCAGGGTGGGAGACCCAGTACTTC. The encoded protein is CAAGRPFPGWETQYF. The chain recombines TRBV6-1 with TRBJ2-5, with a tentative D call TRBD2 (6 bases). This CDR3 spans 15 amino acids. Germline assignment: CDR1 MNHNS and CDR2 SASEGT. The V end lost 11 bases, the J end lost 5 bases, and 24 bases lay between the germline ends.

The gene calls are TRBV9 and TRBJ2-3; D is possibly TRBD1 (6 bases). Trimming took off 4 bases at V and 7 bases at J, with 10 bases between the two ends. This CDR3 is 12 amino acids long. Germline values: CDR1 SGDLS, CDR2 YYNGEE. DNA of the CDR3: TGTGCCAGCAGCCAACAGGGATATACGCAGTATTTT. Translation gives CASSQQGYTQYF.

This clonotype came up a few times. This sequence joins TRBV29-1 and TRBJ1-2; D might be TRBD1 (5 bases). CDR3 size: 14 residues. V lost 4 bases and J lost 2, with 14 bases in between. Germline loops: CDR1 SQVTM, CDR2 ANQGSEA. CDR3 amino acids: CSVVAYQGNYGYTF. The CDR3 DNA reads as TGCAGCGTTGTAGCTTATCAGGGCAACTATGGCTACACCTTC.

This chain links TRBV7-2 with TRBJ2-1, with a possible D match to TRBD2 (7 bases). Trimming left V 5 bases short and J 8 bases short, with 22 bases between. The germline V gene has CDR1 SGHTA and CDR2 FQGNSA. The CDR3 extends over 16 amino acids. The CDR3 reads CASSLWRGGTLDEQFF. CDR3 DNA: TGTGCCAGCAGCCTCTGGCGGGGAGGGACACTGGATGAGCAGTTCTTC.

The sample holds a few counts of this clonotype. For the CDR3, the DNA is TGTGCCAGCAGTTACACGAGGCCAGAAAATCAGCCCCAGCATTTT. This sequence encodes CASSYTRPENQPQHF. The chain carries TRBV6-2 or TRBV6-3 and TRBJ1-5; no reliable D call. The V end was cut by 2 bases, the J end by 4 bases, with 12 bases between. This CDR3 comprises 15 residues. Per germline, CDR1 MNHEY and CDR2 SVGEGT.

This clonotype was counted a single time. V and J are TRBV11-2 and TRBJ2-5, with D perhaps matching TRBD1 (6 bases). The ends were cut back, 1 base at V and 2 bases at J, with 14 bases in the middle. CDR3 length: 16 amino acids. Looked up from germline, CDR1 is SGHAT and CDR2 is FQNNGV. This CDR3 is CASSLAGARWQETQYF. In nucleotides, the CDR3 is TGTGCCAGCAGCTTAGCAGGGGCGCGATGGCAAGAGACCCAGTACTTC.

This clonotype has only one observation. This rearrangement joins TRBV4-1 to TRBJ2-1; 7 bases are shared with TRBD1. The CDR3 totals 16 residues. V dropped 1 base and J dropped 4; count of bases not matched to a gene: 7. Germline CDR1 is MGHRA and CDR2 is YSYEKL. The CDR3 DNA sequence: TGCGCCAGCAGCCAAGTGAGGGACAGAAGATACAATGAGCAGTTCTTC. Its protein product is CASSQVRDRRYNEQFF.

This clonotype was seen a handful of times. The chain uses TRBV6-2 or TRBV6-3 and TRBJ2-5; TRBD2 agrees at 8 bases. Germline-derived CDR1 and CDR2 are MNHEY and SVGEGT. There are 14 residues in the CDR3. V trimming: 6 bases; J trimming: 5 bases; junction bases outside the gene matches: 8. CDR3 sequence (DNA): TGTGCCAGCAGCCAGCAGCGGGGGCTGGAGACCCAGTACTTC. Translated: CASSQQRGLETQYF.